The present entry profiles one T cell receptor beta chain with its context. This sample stems from a study of shared T cell receptors in the human thymus. V was cut by 9 bases and J by 8 bases, with 16 bases left in between. The CDR3 is 13 residues long. Per germline, CDR1 LNHDA and CDR2 SQIVND (reference sequence). The repertoire was sequenced with immunoSEQ multiplex PCR; TCRdb's copy has only in-frame clones and lacks some. The repertoire holds approximately 760,000 clones, with over 75% as singletons. The sample was also reused in another study, on human thymus T cells. From that second work: Donation was from healthy Finnish infants who were having corrective surgery that addressed congenital heart defects. Thymic tissue was derived from resections collected during corrective heart surgery. In thymic and blood repertoires alike, V and J usage looked biased. In unrelated individuals, thymic repertoires overlapped highly, according to related research.

The rearrangement joins TRBV19 to TRBJ1-4; D uncertain. Sequenced sample: thymocytes. The TCR was taken from a girl younger than two with a congenital heart defect. In DNA form, the CDR3 reads TGTGCCAGCCGGAAGCGGAGGGAGGAAAAACTGTTTTTT. Translated, it gives CASRKRREEKLFF. The whole variable domain, filled in from reference TRBV19 and TRBJ1-4, reads DGGITQSPKYLFRKEGQNVTLSCEQNLNHDAMYWYRQDPGQGLRLIYYSQIVNDFQKGDIAEGYSVSREKKESFPLTVTSAQKNPTAFYLCASRKRREEKLFFGSGTQLSVL.